The 15 T cell receptor beta chains presented below share a single source sample, sequenced in a study of blood T cell repertoires in COVID-19. TCRdb keeps only in-frame clones here, not all; method: immunoSEQ multiplex PCR. The sample comprises about 370,000 clones, 80% to 90% of which are singletons, and around 3% rests with the top ten. The sequencing input was peripheral blood. Receptor source: a woman aged 30 to 39 with COVID-19, enrolled during active disease.

The V call is TRBV4-3, the J call TRBJ1-1; the D gene is possibly TRBD1 (5 bases). CDR1 and CDR2 from the germline V gene are LGHNA and YSLEER. The CDR3 is 14 amino acids. Trimming took 0 bases from V and 5 from J, leaving 10 bases between them. CDR3 protein: CASSQEAGGTEAFF. The CDR3 bases are TGCGCCAGCAGCCAAGAAGCGGGGGGTACTGAAGCTTTCTTT.

The CDR3 here is CAGEGRYPDTQYF. The CDR3, as DNA: TGTGCCGGGGAGGGAAGGTACCCAGATACGCAGTATTTT. The V gene is TRBV5-8, the J gene TRBJ2-3, with 7 bases lining up with TRBD2. V gave up 10 bases and J gave up 4 bases; unmatched junction bases: 9. Per the germline V gene, CDR1 is SGHTS and CDR2 is YDEGEE. The CDR3 covers 13 residues. Full variable domain (outside the CDR3, taken from reference TRBV5-8 and TRBJ2-3): EAGVTQSPTHLIKTRGQQATLRCSPISGHTSVYWYQQALGLGLQFLLWYDEGEERNRGNFPPRFSGRQFPNYSSELNVNALELEDSALYLCAGEGRYPDTQYFGPGTRLTVL.

This clone has only a few counts. This chain links TRBV11-2 with TRBJ1-5, with TRBD1 identical over 8 bases. Unmatched junction bases numbered 19, after V lost 5 bases and J lost 4 bases. CDR1 and CDR2 (germline): SGHAT, FQNNGV. The CDR3 has 19 amino acids. CDR3 coding DNA: TGTGCCAGCAGCAGGCCTTCTACAGGGGGTACGGACGGGAATCAGCCCCAGCATTTT. Residues: CASSRPSTGGTDGNQPQHF.

The chain joins TRBV13 to TRBJ1-3; D gene uncertain. Per germline, CDR1 PRHDT and CDR2 FYEKMQ (reference sequence). V lost 3 bases and J lost 1, with 10 bases in between. This CDR3 region has 15 residues. CDR3 nucleotides: TGTGCCAGCAGCTTTTTCGGCGGATCTGGAAACACCATATATTTT. Translating it yields CASSFFGGSGNTIYF.

The V and J genes are TRBV24-1 and TRBJ1-5, with TRBD1 as a possible D gene (5 bases). From germline, CDR1 is KGHDR and CDR2 SFDVKD. V lost 7 bases to trimming and J lost 1 base, with 10 bases between them. The CDR3 length is 14 residues. The CDR3 DNA reads TGTGCCACCAGGGCCTCAGGGAGCAATCAGCCCCAGCATTTT. The encoded protein is CATRASGSNQPQHF.

This clone was counted a single time. The chain recombines TRBV9 with TRBJ1-6; 10 nucleotides align to TRBD1. Germline loops: CDR1 SGDLS, CDR2 YYNGEE. V was clipped by 2 bases and J by 10 bases; unmatched bases: 3. The CDR3 consists of 14 residues. CDR3 region: CASSVGTGVSPLHF. CDR3 nucleotide sequence: TGTGCCAGCAGCGTGGGGACAGGGGTCTCACCCCTCCACTTT.

The V gene is TRBV19, the J gene TRBJ1-4, with D unresolved. Looked up from germline, CDR1 is LNHDA and CDR2 is SQIVND (reference sequence). This CDR3 comprises 12 residues. Deletions cut 4 bases from V and 6 bases from J, with 6 bases between. The CDR3 region is CASSSSYEKLFF. The CDR3 DNA reads as TGTGCCAGTAGTAGTAGTTATGAAAAACTGTTTTTT.

The CDR3 DNA follows: TGTGCCAGCAGCTACGGGACTAGGGGGTTAGAGACCCAGTACTTC. Its translation: CASSYGTRGLETQYF. The chain recombines TRBV5-4 with TRBJ2-5; 8 bases map to TRBD2. The J segment lost 4 bases and the V segment lost 3 bases, leaving 8 bases of the junction unmatched. The CDR3 is 15 residues long. Germline loops: CDR1 SGHNT, CDR2 YYREEE (reference sequence). The full variable domain, rest sourced from reference TRBV5-4 and TRBJ2-5, is ETGVTQSPTHLIKTRGQQVTLRCSSQSGHNTVSWYQQALGQGPQFIFQYYREEENGRGNFPPRFSGLQFPNYSSELNVNALELDDSALYLCASSYGTRGLETQYFGPGTRLLVL.

The chain combines TRBV7-2 with TRBJ2-1, with a weak D call TRBD2 (5 bases). CDR1 and CDR2 from the germline V gene are SGHTA and FQGNSA. This CDR3 has 13 amino acids. The CDR3 DNA sequence: TGTGCGGGAGTTGAGGGAGAGAGGAATGAGCAGTTCTTC. This codes for CAGVEGERNEQFF. The full variable domain, its missing parts supplied by reference TRBV7-2 and TRBJ2-1, is GAGVSQSPSNKVTEKGKDVELRCDPISGHTALYWYRQSLGQGLEFLIYFQGNSAPDKSGLPSDRFSAERTGGSVSTLTIQRTQQEDSAVYLCAGVEGERNEQFFGPGTRLTVL.

V gene TRBV11-2 combines with J gene TRBJ2-1; TRBD2 matches 7 bases. The CDR3 spans 15 residues. The V and J ends lost 1 base and 8 bases, in that order; junction bases with no gene match: 8. CDR1 and CDR2 (germline): SGHAT, FQNNGV. The DNA for the CDR3 is TGTGCCAGCAGCTTAGCGGGAGGACGTGGGGATGAGCAGTTCTTC. This encodes CASSLAGGRGDEQFF.

The V gene is TRBV6-6, the J gene TRBJ2-1; the match to TRBD1 covers 12 bases. Germline CDR1 MNHNY, CDR2 SVGAGI (reference sequence). CDR3 length equals 14 residues. V shed 5 bases, J shed 9 bases, and the junction held 5 bases outside the gene matches. In nucleotides, the CDR3 is TGTGCCAGCAGTCGGGACAGGGGGCGGGCTGAGCAGTTCTTC. As protein: CASSRDRGRAEQFF.

The CDR3 DNA reads TGTGCCAGCAGCTTACACAGGGGCTCCTACGAGCAGTACGTC. It specifies CASSLHRGSYEQYV. The chain joins TRBV11-3 to TRBJ2-7, with 7 bases matching TRBD1. The trim removed 2 bases at V and 0 bases at J, leaving 1 base unmatched. Germline-derived CDR1 and CDR2 are SGHNT and YENEEA. CDR3 length: 14 residues.

This clone occurred once. The chain recombines TRBV4-1 with TRBJ2-5; D is possibly TRBD2 (6 bases). Germline V gene sequence: CDR1 MGHRA, CDR2 YSYEKL. The CDR3 is made up of 15 amino acids. The V and J ends lost 1 base and 5 bases respectively, with 14 bases between them. CDR3 sequence: CASSQALGLGETQYF. In DNA form, the CDR3 reads TGCGCCAGCAGCCAAGCTTTGGGACTTGGGGAGACCCAGTACTTC.

There are a few counts of this clone. The gene calls are TRBV28 and TRBJ1-1, with TRBD1 as a possible D gene (5 bases). The CDR3 extends over 15 amino acids. Germline values: CDR1 MDHEN, CDR2 SYDVKM. V was pared by 10 bases and J by 0 bases, with 18 bases between. In DNA form, the CDR3 reads TGTGCCACCTCCCAAGCCAGGGCTCTGAACACTGAAGCTTTCTTT. Translated: CATSQARALNTEAFF. The entire variable domain, with the rest obtained from reference TRBV28 and TRBJ1-1, is as follows: DVKVTQSSRYLVKRTGEKVFLECVQDMDHENMFWYRQDPGLGLRLIYFSYDVKMKEKGDIPEGYSVSREKKERFSLILESASTNQTSMYLCATSQARALNTEAFFGQGTRLTVV.

This chain links TRBV24-1 with TRBJ1-4; possibly TRBD1 for D (5 bases). CDR1 and CDR2 (germline): KGHDR, SFDVKD. V shed 0 bases and J shed 3 bases, with 13 bases lying between them. The CDR3 spans 17 residues. Here the CDR3 reads CATSDLGLDRSNEKLFF. CDR3 nucleotide sequence: TGTGCCACCAGTGATTTGGGCCTCGACAGATCTAATGAAAAACTGTTTTTT.